The 14 T cell receptor beta chains listed next were all sequenced from one sample in a study of T cell responses to AZD1222 COVID-19 vaccine. The table came from immunoSEQ multiplex PCR; TCRdb's copy has only in-frame clones and leaves some out. Found here are tens of thousands of clones, roughly 86% of them singletons; the top ten hold approximately 15%. The starting material was peripheral blood, obtained on day 0 of AZD1222 vaccination. The receptors derive from an adult in good health.

The chain has TRBV6-4 and TRBJ1-1, with a tentative D call TRBD1 (6 bases). Germline V CDR1 and CDR2: MRHNA, SNTAGT. This CDR3 comprises 15 residues. The ends were cut back, 3 bases at V and 6 bases at J, with 17 bases in the middle. The CDR3 DNA reads as TGTGCCAGCAGTGAGGGGAGGGGGGATTTCGCTGAAGCTTTCTTT. It yields the protein CASSEGRGDFAEAFF.

This chain links TRBV28 with TRBJ2-2; D not certain. CDR1 MDHEN and CDR2 SYDVKM come from the germline V gene. V gave up 4 bases and J gave up 1 base, with 4 bases separating them. The CDR3 is 13 residues long. This CDR3 is CASSSMNTGELFF. As DNA, the CDR3 is TGTGCCAGCAGTTCCATGAACACCGGGGAGCTGTTTTTT. Variable domain in full (rest from reference TRBV28 and TRBJ2-2): DVKVTQSSRYLVKRTGEKVFLECVQDMDHENMFWYRQDPGLGLRLIYFSYDVKMKEKGDIPEGYSVSREKKERFSLILESASTNQTSMYLCASSSMNTGELFFGEGSRLTVL.

The chain recombines TRBV4-3 with TRBJ1-1, with 7 bases lining up with TRBD1. J gave up 6 bases and V 0 bases, and 4 bases lay outside the gene matches. The CDR3 loop spans 14 amino acids. Germline CDR1 reads LGHNA; CDR2 reads YSLEER. The CDR3 loop reads CASSQDHRGAEAFF. The CDR3 coding sequence is TGCGCCAGCAGCCAAGACCACAGGGGCGCTGAAGCTTTCTTT.

The chain is built from TRBV5-1 and TRBJ1-1; 7 bases agree with TRBD1. V lost 2 bases to trimming and J lost 6 bases; unmatched junction nucleotides: 13. CDR1 SGHRS and CDR2 YFSETQ come from the germline V gene. This CDR3 spans 16 amino acids. The CDR3 DNA follows: TGCGCCAGCAGCTTTGAGGGGGCGTTATCATGGGCTGAAGCTTTCTTT. Translation gives CASSFEGALSWAEAFF. Full variable domain (remainder filled in from reference TRBV5-1 and TRBJ1-1): KAGVTQTPRYLIKTRGQQVTLSCSPISGHRSVSWYQQTPGQGLQFLFEYFSETQRNKGNFPGRFSGRQFSNSRSEMNVSTLELGDSALYLCASSFEGALSWAEAFFGQGTRLTVV.

This clone was found once. CDR3 residues: CASSPRTDYNSPLHF. CDR3 coding DNA: TGTGCCAGCTCACCGAGGACCGACTATAATTCACCCCTCCACTTT. The chain joins TRBV18 to TRBJ1-6, with D unresolved. The germline CDR1 and CDR2 sequences are KGHSH and LQKENI. The CDR3 length is 15 residues. The V gene lost 3 bases and the J gene lost 3 bases, with 9 bases spanning the gap.

The gene calls are TRBV5-1 and TRBJ1-6, with D unclear. The CDR3 has 15 residues. V lost 6 bases and J 2 bases, leaving 12 bases between the germline ends. Germline V gene sequence: CDR1 SGHRS, CDR2 YFSETQ. Here the CDR3 DNA reads TGCGCCAGCACTCCCGAGGACCCCTATAATTCACCCCTCCACTTT. Residues: CASTPEDPYNSPLHF.

The chain recombines TRBV6-1 with TRBJ2-5; TRBD1 matches at 12 bases. The CDR3 spans 19 residues. Trimming cost V 3 bases and J 3 bases; bases outside gene matches: 14. Looked up from germline, CDR1 is MNHNS and CDR2 is SASEGT. DNA of the CDR3: TGTGCCAGCAGTGAGAAGGGACAGGGGGCCCTGTACTCTAAAGAGACCCAGTACTTC. It specifies CASSEKGQGALYSKETQYF.

V usage is TRBV7-9 and J usage is TRBJ1-2, with 7 nucleotides matching TRBD1. The J segment lost 1 base and the V segment lost 5 bases, leaving 7 bases of the junction unmatched. The length of the CDR3 is 15 residues. Germline V lookup: CDR1 SEHNR, CDR2 FQNEAQ (reference sequence). The CDR3 is CASSVRDSFNYGYTF. The CDR3 bases are TGTGCCAGCAGCGTCCGGGACAGTTTTAACTATGGCTACACCTTC.

The rearrangement uses TRBV3-1 (or the pseudogene TRBV3-2) and TRBJ1-2; 7 positions agree with TRBD1. Germline V gene lookup returns CDR1 LGHDT and CDR2 YNNKEL (reference sequence). With 4 bases clipped from V and 5 bases from J, the junction kept 10 bases outside the gene matches. This CDR3 has 15 amino acids. Here the CDR3 DNA reads TGTGCCAGCAGCCTCCGGGACAGCCGTACATATGGCTACACCTTC. Protein product: CASSLRDSRTYGYTF.

This clone has just a few counts. The chain is built from TRBV6-5 and TRBJ1-5; TRBD1 matches 9 bases. The germline V gene has CDR1 MNHEY and CDR2 SVGAGI. This CDR3 has 14 amino acids. V gave up 2 bases and J gave up 7 bases; unmatched junction bases: 3. The DNA for the CDR3 is TGTGCCAGCAGTTACCAGGGACAGGGACAGCCCCAGCATTTT. Residues: CASSYQGQGQPQHF.

The chain recombines TRBV7-3 with TRBJ2-7; 7 bases match TRBD2. The CDR3 covers 15 residues. CDR1 is SGHTA, CDR2 FQGTGA, per germline. V lost 4 bases, J lost 2 bases, and 8 bases stayed unmatched. CDR3 sequence: CASSYNSGSTYEQYF. The DNA for the CDR3 is TGTGCCAGCAGCTACAATAGCGGGTCCACCTACGAGCAGTACTTC.

The gene calls are TRBV5-1 and TRBJ2-7; TRBD1 agrees at 9 bases. Germline CDR1 reads SGHRS; CDR2 reads YFSETQ. V shed 7 bases, J shed 3 bases, and the junction held 8 bases outside the gene matches. CDR3 length: 14 amino acids. The CDR3 DNA is TGCGCCAGCCAAACAGGGACAGGGCGCTACGAGCAGTACTTC. It codes for CASQTGTGRYEQYF.

The rearrangement links TRBV7-9 to TRBJ2-1, with 8 bases matching TRBD1. V was clipped by 5 bases and J by 6 bases; unmatched bases: 12. CDR3 size: 16 residues. CDR1 is SEHNR and CDR2 is FQNEAQ in the germline V gene (reference sequence). CDR3 in amino acids: CASSTHLGTGRNEQFF. The CDR3 DNA sequence: TGTGCCAGCAGCACGCACCTTGGGACAGGCCGCAATGAGCAGTTCTTC.

J is TRBJ1-2 and V is TRBV5-5, with 8 bases aligning to TRBD1. CDR3 length: 15 amino acids. The junction had 13 bases not matched to a gene; V was cut back by 4 bases and J by 8 bases. Germline loops: CDR1 SGHKS, CDR2 YYEKEE (reference sequence). CDR3 sequence reads: CASSRPPQGAEGYTF. CDR3 DNA: TGTGCCAGCAGCCGACCCCCGCAGGGGGCGGAAGGCTACACCTTC.